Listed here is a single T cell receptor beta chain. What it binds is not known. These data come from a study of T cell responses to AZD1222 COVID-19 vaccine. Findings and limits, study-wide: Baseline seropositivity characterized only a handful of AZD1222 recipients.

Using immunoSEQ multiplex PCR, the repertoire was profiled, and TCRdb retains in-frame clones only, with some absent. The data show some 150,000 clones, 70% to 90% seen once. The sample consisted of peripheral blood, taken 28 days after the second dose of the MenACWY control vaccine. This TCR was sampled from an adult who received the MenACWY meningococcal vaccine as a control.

The DNA of the CDR3 is TGTGCCAGCAGTCCGTACACGTCCGAGCAGTACTTC. The encoded protein is CASSPYTSEQYF. The chain is built from TRBV28 and TRBJ2-7, with D unresolved. V shed 5 bases and J shed 6 bases, with 11 bases lying between them. Germline V gives CDR1 MDHEN, CDR2 SYDVKM. CDR3 length equals 12 residues.